This record covers a single T cell receptor beta chain. This clone was observed a handful of times. The target of this receptor is not known. The record has no base qualities; no much larger clone is one base away. This specimen comes from a study of sequential checkpoint blockade in melanoma (dated by TCRdb to about 2019). Broadly, across the study: Using 1:1 randomization, the trial assigned patients either to first-line nivolumab followed by ipilimumab (arm A) or to ipilimumab followed by nivolumab (arm B). Maintenance nivolumab came after both trial sequences. TCRbeta immunosequencing was performed on DNA from roughly 91 pretreatment melanoma tumor samples. Matched tumor biopsies were taken from roughly 22 patients before treatment and at week 13, after single-agent nivolumab (arm A) or ipilimumab (arm B). The same lesion was the source of approximately 86% of the matched pre- and post-treatment tumor biopsy pairs. Findings and caveats that apply to the study as a whole: Among patients in arm A, the nivolumab-first arm, pretreatment tumor TIL clonality was associated with response (P = .04). Larger, independent patient cohorts are needed to validate the response-prediction model that combines TCR metrics and mutation burden. Tumor T-cell fraction and clonality were correlated with PD-L1 staining and CD8+ T-cell counts, but not with mutational load. Within-arm analyses of tumor T-cell fraction were limited by small sample sizes and reduced statistical power. Patients whose tumor T-cell fraction and clonality increased by week 13 were about 30 times more likely to achieve clinical benefit.

TCRbeta CDR3 regions were immunosequenced from genomic DNA with the immunoSEQ Assay. Prior to high-throughput sequencing, genomic DNA was amplified by bias-controlled multiplex PCR. Regarding the original processing steps: To quantify the absolute abundance of each unique TCRbeta CDR3 region, the sequences were collapsed and filtered. Clonality, defined as 1 minus Pielou's evenness, was calculated using productive rearrangements only. Tumor T-cell fraction was calculated by normalizing TCRbeta template counts to the amount of usable DNA, which was estimated from several housekeeping genes. Clones with significantly greater frequencies in on-treatment versus baseline samples were identified using a previously published method. TCRdb retrieved this table from immuneACCESS and kept in-frame rearrangements only. Not all clones are present; in checked studies, unresolved V genes account for under half, and no reason is known for the remainder. V, J and clone size derive from that table, while D and trimming were established from the DNA sequence. Within this sample are roughly 7,000 clones, with more than 25% of them counted one time only. The ten biggest clones cover more than 20% of the sample.

The CDR1 and CDR2 encoded by the germline V gene are MNHGY and SAAAGT. The CDR3 has 15 amino acids, counting the end cysteine and phenylalanine. Only the CDR3 part of the read is kept: 45 bases, read in frame from the first base. Relative to germline, V is 6 bases shorter and J is 2 bases shorter, with 16 bases between their ends. Per the publication, the treatment or condition label means: randomized to nivolumab then ipilimumab (arm A) or the reverse (arm B). None of the patients in the trial had previously been given DNA-damaging chemotherapy. CheckMate 064, a randomized, open-label phase II trial of sequential checkpoint blockade, was the source of the samples, all of which came from patients with melanoma. Tumor TCR sequencing used genomic DNA from formalin-fixed paraffin-embedded (FFPE) tissue samples.

The receptor chain draws on TRBV6-8 and TRBJ2-5, with TRBD2 tentatively as D gene (6 bases match). The clonotype was recovered from a human donor with melanoma. Sample: tumor tissue (inferred from file names), taken from a patient given nivolumab and ipilimumab in sequence. The base sequence is TGTGCCAGCAGCACTGCGAGGGACTTTCAAGAGACCCAGTACTTC. Its amino acids are CASSTARDFQETQYF.